This T cell receptor (beta chain) derives from a study of T cell responses to AZD1222 COVID-19 vaccine. This clone was observed once. The antigen is unknown. The V end was cut by 2 bases, the J end by 8 bases, with 15 bases between. Germline V gene data show CDR1 as MDHEN and CDR2 as SYDVKM. The CDR3 is 15 amino acids. Findings and limits, study-wide: The donor group comprised mostly white British people and more females; the analysis possibly underestimated clonal diversity. Reports say nearly half of spike-specific TCRs go after unmutated variant regions.

Sequencing was performed with immunoSEQ multiplex PCR; in TCRdb, only in-frame clones are kept and a portion is missing. The sample has 50,000 to 65,000 clones; 70% to 90% are singletons. This sequence was found in an adult who received the AZD1222 COVID-19 vaccine. The material was peripheral blood, obtained 28 days after the second AZD1222 dose. The rearrangement uses TRBV28 and TRBJ1-4; D gene ambiguous. CDR3 loop: CASSLERTRYEKLFF. The CDR3 DNA sequence: TGTGCCAGCAGTTTAGAACGGACCCGGTACGAAAAACTGTTTTTT. Looking up the rest from reference TRBV28 and TRBJ1-4 gives the full variable domain: DVKVTQSSRYLVKRTGEKVFLECVQDMDHENMFWYRQDPGLGLRLIYFSYDVKMKEKGDIPEGYSVSREKKERFSLILESASTNQTSMYLCASSLERTRYEKLFFGSGTQLSVL.